This T cell receptor beta chain was profiled in a study of T cell responses to AZD1222 COVID-19 vaccine. Only in-frame clones appear in the TCRdb table, and some are missing; sequencing was by immunoSEQ multiplex PCR. The table shows approximately 100,000 clones, with about 90% occurring only once. The CDR3 length is 16 residues. CDR1 and CDR2 from the germline V gene are LGHDT and YNNKEL (reference sequence). Trimming pared 3 bases from V and 1 base from J, leaving 13 bases between. This TCR was sampled from an adult who received the AZD1222 COVID-19 vaccine. This specimen was peripheral blood, taken 28 days after the second AZD1222 dose. The V call is TRBV3-1 (or the pseudogene TRBV3-2), the J call TRBJ1-3; D call uncertain. CDR3 amino acids: CASSHLTVQSGNTIYF. Written as DNA, the CDR3 is TGTGCCAGCAGCCATCTCACAGTACAATCTGGAAACACCATATATTTT.